Sequencing of this T cell receptor (beta chain) was carried out in a study of blood T cell repertoires in COVID-19. The CDR3 has 15 amino acids. Per the germline V gene, CDR1 is SNHLY and CDR2 is FYNNEI. V shed 4 bases, J shed 2 bases, and the junction held 6 bases outside the gene matches. In its sample, this clone was seen once. Per the authors' pipeline: Quantification of nucleated cells was approximated via reference gene primer amplification. Generated by immunoSEQ multiplex PCR, the TCRdb table keeps only in-frame clones and is missing some. That table gives V, J and clone size, and the DNA gave D and trimming. The sample has 200,000 to 250,000 clones, over 75% seen once.

This receptor was obtained from a man aged 50-59 years with COVID-19, enrolled during active disease. V usage is TRBV2 and J usage is TRBJ2-3; 7 nucleotides match TRBD2. The sequencing sample was made of peripheral blood. CDR3 sequence (DNA): TGTGCCAGCAGTGGGGTAAGCGGGGCCACAGATACGCAGTATTTT. Translated, it gives CASSGVSGATDTQYF.